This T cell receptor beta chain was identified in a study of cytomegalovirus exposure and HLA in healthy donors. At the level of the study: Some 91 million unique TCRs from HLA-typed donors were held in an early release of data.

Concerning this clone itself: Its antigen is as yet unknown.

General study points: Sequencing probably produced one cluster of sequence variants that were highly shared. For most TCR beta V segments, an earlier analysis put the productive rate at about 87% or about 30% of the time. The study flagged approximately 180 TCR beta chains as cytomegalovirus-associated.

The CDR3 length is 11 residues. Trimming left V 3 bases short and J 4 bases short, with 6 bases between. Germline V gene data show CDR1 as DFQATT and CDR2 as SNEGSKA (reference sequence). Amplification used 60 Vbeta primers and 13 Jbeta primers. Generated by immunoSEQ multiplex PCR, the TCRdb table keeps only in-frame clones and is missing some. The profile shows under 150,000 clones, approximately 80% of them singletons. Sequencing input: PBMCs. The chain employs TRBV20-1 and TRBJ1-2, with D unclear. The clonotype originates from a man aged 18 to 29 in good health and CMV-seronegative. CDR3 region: CSARTLYGYTF. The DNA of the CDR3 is TGCAGTGCTAGGACTCTCTATGGCTACACCTTC.